This entry lists 5 T cell receptor beta chains sequenced from one sample in a study of regulatory T cells in long-lasting Graves disease. Building the TCR beta libraries relied on iRepertoire HTBI primers, and CDR3 regions underwent Arm-PCR. TCRdb fed the multiplex PCR reads into MiXCR, producing one record per CDR3 protein. The data hold about 430,000 distinct CDR3 sequences, with roughly a fifth observed a single time. Time point given: persistent/refractory GD, antithyroid drugs over 5 years with positive TRAb. PBMC RNA served as the TCR library source. Sample: peripheral blood mononuclear cells (PBMCs), taken when the disease was refractory, from a patient treated with antithyroid drugs. All receptors come from a female donor with Graves disease.

The rearrangement uses TRBV6-2 or TRBV6-3 and TRBJ2-3; tentative D call: TRBD2 (5 bases). Trimming took off 4 bases at V and 0 bases at J, with 14 bases between the two ends. This CDR3 spans 16 amino acids. Germline values: CDR1 MNHEY, CDR2 SVGEGT. The CDR3 DNA reads TGTGCCAGCAGTTGGATGGGAGCCTTGAGCACAGATACGCAGTATTTT. Encoded protein: CASSWMGALSTDTQYF.

This clonotype was counted ten times or more. One junction end disagrees with the germline gene, perhaps due to a read error. This sequence joins TRBV2 and TRBJ2-7; TRBD1 matches 7 bases. The CDR3 is 16 residues long. CDR1 SNHLY and CDR2 FYNNEI come from the germline V gene. The CDR3 sequence: CASKVESAGGTYEQYF. CDR3 nucleotide sequence: TGTGCCAGCAAGGTGGAGTCGGCAGGGGGAACCTACGAGCAATACTTC. The complete variable domain, with remaining parts taken from reference TRBV2 and TRBJ2-7, reads EPEVTQTPSHQVTQMGQEVILRCVPISNHLYFYWYRQILGQKVEFLVSFYNNEISEKSEIFDDQFSVERPDGSNFTLKIRSTKLEDSAMYFCASKVESAGGTYEQYFGPGTRLTVT.

Details on this clonotype: One junction end disagrees with the germline gene, perhaps due to a read error. The rearrangement links TRBV2 to TRBJ1-1, with D tentatively TRBD1 (5 bases). Germline lookup yields CDR1 SNHLY and CDR2 FYNNEI. The CDR3 extends over 14 amino acids. CDR3 loop: CAGSGTAFGTEALF. In DNA form, the CDR3 reads TGTGCCGGCAGCGGGACGGCATTCGGCACTGAAGCTCTCTTT.

This chain joins TRBV30 and TRBJ2-2, with no clear D. The V end lost 0 bases, the J end lost 3 bases, and 11 bases lay between the germline ends. Germline V lookup: CDR1 GTSNPN, CDR2 SVGIG (reference sequence). CDR3 length equals 15 residues. The CDR3 protein is CAWSVQGWDTGELFF. CDR3 bases: TGTGCCTGGAGTGTACAAGGGTGGGACACCGGGGAGCTGTTTTTT.

This sequence joins TRBV25-1 and TRBJ2-7; D not certain. Germline CDR1 reads MGHDK; CDR2 reads SYGVNS. The length of the CDR3 is 14 residues. The V and J ends lost 6 bases and 4 bases respectively, with 16 bases between them. CDR3 sequence: CASRPGSPPYEQYF. In DNA form, the CDR3 reads TGTGCCAGCAGACCCGGTTCACCCCCGTACGAGCAGTACTTC.